These 13 T cell receptor beta chains originate from one sample sequenced in a study of technical replicates of blood from several donors. The protocol was immunoSEQ multiplex PCR, while the TCRdb copy is restricted to in-frame clones and leaves out a portion. The data show more than 90,000 clones, approximately 95% seen once. The sequencing sample was made of T cells isolated from PBMCs. All receptors derive from a human donor in good health.

The V call is TRBV10-2, the J call TRBJ2-7, with 11 bases that match TRBD1. Per germline, CDR1 WSHSY and CDR2 SAAADI. The V and J ends lost 7 bases and 4 bases, in that order; junction bases with no gene match: 3. The CDR3 totals 13 residues. In nucleotides, the CDR3 is TGCGCCAGCATAGGGACAGGGGGGTACGAGCAGTACTTC. This sequence encodes CASIGTGGYEQYF.

The chain has TRBV7-2 and TRBJ2-1; D gene unclear. Germline V gene lookup returns CDR1 SGHTA and CDR2 FQGNSA. The V end was cut by 3 bases, the J end by 7 bases, with 10 bases between. The CDR3 is made up of 13 amino acids. CDR3 amino acids: CASSLSPTNEQFF. CDR3 bases: TGTGCCAGCAGCTTGAGCCCCACGAATGAGCAGTTCTTC.

This clone has just a few counts. V gene TRBV27 combines with J gene TRBJ1-5; D perhaps matches TRBD1 (6 bases). The CDR3 length is 17 residues. The germline V and J ends were trimmed by 0 bases and 2 bases, with 14 bases remaining between them. The germline gives CDR1 MNHEY, CDR2 SMNVEV (reference sequence). CDR3 region: CASSLSPGEMGNQPQHF. DNA for the CDR3: TGTGCCAGCAGTTTATCTCCAGGGGAAATGGGCAATCAGCCCCAGCATTTT.

V is TRBV6-6 and J is TRBJ1-5, with a tentative D call TRBD1 (6 bases). CDR3 length: 12 residues. Trimming removed 10 bases from V and 4 bases from J, with 11 bases in between. Germline V gives CDR1 MNHNY, CDR2 SVGAGI (reference sequence). CDR3 DNA sequence: TGTGCCACCAAAGGGGGTAATCAGCCCCAGCATTTT. This translates into CATKGGNQPQHF.

This chain links TRBV5-8 with TRBJ2-7; tentative D call: TRBD1 (5 bases). The V end was cut by 4 bases, the J end by 5 bases, with 16 bases between. This CDR3 has 14 residues. The germline gives CDR1 SGHTS, CDR2 YDEGEE. The CDR3 region has the DNA TGTGCCAGCAGCCCGGCAGGGATTGTTAACGAGCAGTACTTC. Translated, it gives CASSPAGIVNEQYF.

The J gene is TRBJ2-4, the V gene TRBV2; D possibly corresponds to TRBD1 (5 bases). V shed 8 bases and J shed 3 bases, with 20 bases lying between them. Germline V CDR1 and CDR2: SNHLY, FYNNEI. The CDR3 totals 16 residues. CDR3 protein: CASVSEPTGVKNIQYF. CDR3 DNA sequence: TGTGCCAGCGTATCTGAACCCACAGGAGTCAAAAACATTCAGTACTTC.

The genes are TRBV2 and TRBJ2-2; D is possibly TRBD2 (5 bases). The CDR3 runs to 14 residues. CDR1 is SNHLY and CDR2 is FYNNEI in the germline V gene. Trimming cost V 4 bases and J 7 bases, with 13 bases left between them. Written as DNA, the CDR3 is TGTGCCAGCAGTGTGGGCAGAGCGGTCGGGGAGCTGTTTTTT. This codes for CASSVGRAVGELFF.

The V gene is TRBV5-4, the J gene TRBJ2-3; 8 nucleotides match TRBD2. CDR1 and CDR2 from the germline V gene are SGHNT and YYREEE (reference sequence). This CDR3 region has 15 residues. Trimming at V came to 2 bases and at J to 3 bases, leaving 5 bases not matched to a gene. The CDR3, as DNA: TGTGCCAGCAGCTTAGCGGGAGTCGGGACAGATACGCAGTATTTT. It specifies CASSLAGVGTDTQYF.

The gene calls are TRBV5-1 and TRBJ1-1; D gene ambiguous. V was pared by 4 bases and J by 1 base, with 14 bases between. The CDR3 totals 15 residues. Germline CDR1 reads SGHRS; CDR2 reads YFSETQ. The CDR3 loop reads CASSPYTTTNTEAFF. As DNA, the CDR3 is TGCGCCAGCAGCCCATACACGACAACGAACACTGAAGCTTTCTTT.

This sequence joins TRBV7-3 and TRBJ2-1, with D unclear. CDR1 is SGHTA and CDR2 is FQGTGA in the germline V gene. With 3 bases removed from V and 9 bases from J, the gap between germline ends came to 9 bases. The CDR3 is 12 residues long. DNA of the CDR3: TGTGCCAGCAGCTTGGTCGCCGGTGAGCAGTTCTTC. This codes for CASSLVAGEQFF.

V usage is TRBV6-6 and J usage is TRBJ2-7, with D possibly TRBD1 on 6 matching bases. This CDR3 is built from 15 residues. Trimming cost V 1 base and J 4 bases, with 14 bases left between them. Per the germline V gene, CDR1 is MNHNY and CDR2 is SVGAGI (reference sequence). The CDR3 DNA reads as TGTGCCAGCAGTTACTTACAGGGTTACGGGTACGAGCAGTACTTC. Translation: CASSYLQGYGYEQYF.

The CDR3 bases are TGTGCCAGCGGACACGGACTAGCTTTCTACGAGCAGTACTTC. This sequence encodes CASGHGLAFYEQYF. The rearrangement joins TRBV27 to TRBJ2-7; 8 nucleotides agree with TRBD2. The CDR3 spans 14 residues. The J segment lost 3 bases and the V segment lost 8 bases, leaving 9 bases of the junction unmatched. Germline values: CDR1 MNHEY, CDR2 SMNVEV (reference sequence).

In its sample, this clone was seen once. The chain links TRBV4-3 to TRBJ1-1, with 10 bases lining up with TRBD1. Germline V gene lookup returns CDR1 LGHNA and CDR2 YSLEER. Trimming cost V 0 bases and J 5 bases; bases outside gene matches: 6. The CDR3 covers 16 residues. In nucleotides, the CDR3 is TGCGCCAGCAGCCAAGAAGGTGGGACAGGGGATACTGAAGCTTTCTTT. Amino acid sequence: CASSQEGGTGDTEAFF.